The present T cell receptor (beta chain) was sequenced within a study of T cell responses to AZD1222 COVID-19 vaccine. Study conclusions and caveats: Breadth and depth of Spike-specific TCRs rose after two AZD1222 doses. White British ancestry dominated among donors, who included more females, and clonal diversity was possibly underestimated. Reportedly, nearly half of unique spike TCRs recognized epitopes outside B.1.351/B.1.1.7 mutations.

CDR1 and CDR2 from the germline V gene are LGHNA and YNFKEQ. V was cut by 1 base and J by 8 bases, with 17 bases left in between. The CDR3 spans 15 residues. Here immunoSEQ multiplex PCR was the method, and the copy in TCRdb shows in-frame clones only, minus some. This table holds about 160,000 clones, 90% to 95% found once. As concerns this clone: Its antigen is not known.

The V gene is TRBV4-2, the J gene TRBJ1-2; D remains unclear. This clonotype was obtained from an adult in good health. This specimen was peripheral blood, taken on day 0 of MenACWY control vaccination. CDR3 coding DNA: TGTGCCAGCAGCCAAGGGGCCGGAGGGTTTAGCGGCTACACCTTC. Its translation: CASSQGAGGFSGYTF.